The clone carrying this T cell receptor (beta chain) was seen many times. This CDR3 spans 16 amino acids. Germline CDR1 and CDR2: SGHAT and FQNNGV. The V end was cut by 1 base, the J end by 4 bases, with 17 bases between. The data stem from a study of T-cell reconstitution after alpha-beta-depleted transplantation in children. The TCRbeta library was prepared with unique molecular identifiers. TCRdb used MiXCR to reprocess the PCR reads, holding one entry per CDR3 protein. The sample has approximately 200,000 distinct CDR3 sequences, roughly 14% seen once. This sequence joins TRBV11-2 and TRBJ2-7, with D tentatively TRBD2 (5 bases). This specimen consisted of PBMCs from the stem cell graft donor, obtained from the stem cell graft. This TCR derives from a human donor who donated a stem cell graft to a child with acute lymphoblastic leukemia. The CDR3 DNA is TGTGCCAGCAGCTTAGGGACTCCGGTAGAAGGATACGAGCAGTACTTC. Protein product: CASSLGTPVEGYEQYF.